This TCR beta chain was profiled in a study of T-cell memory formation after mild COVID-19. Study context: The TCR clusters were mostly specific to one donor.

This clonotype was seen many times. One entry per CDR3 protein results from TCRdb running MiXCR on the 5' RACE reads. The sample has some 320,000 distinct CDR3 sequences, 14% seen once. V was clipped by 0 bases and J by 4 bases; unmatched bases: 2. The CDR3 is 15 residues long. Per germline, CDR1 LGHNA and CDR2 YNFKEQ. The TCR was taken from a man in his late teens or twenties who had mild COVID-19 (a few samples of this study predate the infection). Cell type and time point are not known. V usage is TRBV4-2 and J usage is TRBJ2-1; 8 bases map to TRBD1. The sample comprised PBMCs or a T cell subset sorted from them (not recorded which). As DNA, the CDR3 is TGTGCCAGCAGCCAAGAGACAGGGGATTACAATGAGCAGTTCTTC. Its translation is CASSQETGDYNEQFF.